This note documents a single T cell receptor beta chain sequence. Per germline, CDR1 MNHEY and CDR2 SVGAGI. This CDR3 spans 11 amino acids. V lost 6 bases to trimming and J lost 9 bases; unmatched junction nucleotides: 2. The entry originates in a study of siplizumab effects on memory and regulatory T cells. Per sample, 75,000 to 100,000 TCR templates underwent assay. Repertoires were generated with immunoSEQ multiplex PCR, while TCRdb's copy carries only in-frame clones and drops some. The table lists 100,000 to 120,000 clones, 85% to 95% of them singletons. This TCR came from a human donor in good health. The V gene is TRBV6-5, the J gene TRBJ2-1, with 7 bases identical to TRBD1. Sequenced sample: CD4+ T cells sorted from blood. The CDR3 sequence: CASRRGLEQFF. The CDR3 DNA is TGTGCCAGCAGAAGGGGGCTTGAGCAGTTCTTC.